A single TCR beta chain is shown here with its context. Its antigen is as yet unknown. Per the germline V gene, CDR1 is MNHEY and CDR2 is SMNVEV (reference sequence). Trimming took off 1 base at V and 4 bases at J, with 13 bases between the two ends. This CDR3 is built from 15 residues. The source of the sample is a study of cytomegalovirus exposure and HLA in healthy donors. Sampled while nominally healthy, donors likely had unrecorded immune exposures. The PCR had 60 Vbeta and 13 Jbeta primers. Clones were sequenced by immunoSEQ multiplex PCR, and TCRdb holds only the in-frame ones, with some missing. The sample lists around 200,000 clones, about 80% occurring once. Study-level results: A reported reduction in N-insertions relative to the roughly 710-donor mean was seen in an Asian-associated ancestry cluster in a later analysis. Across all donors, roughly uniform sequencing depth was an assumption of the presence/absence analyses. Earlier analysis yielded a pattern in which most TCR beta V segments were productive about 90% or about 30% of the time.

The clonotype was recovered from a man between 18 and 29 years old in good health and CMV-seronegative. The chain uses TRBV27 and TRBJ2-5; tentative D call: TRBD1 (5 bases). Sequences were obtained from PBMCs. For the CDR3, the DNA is TGTGCCAGCAGTTTATTTTATTTGGGGCGAGAGACCCAGTACTTC. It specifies CASSLFYLGRETQYF.